Following are 32 T cell receptor beta chains from one sample sequenced in a study of cytomegalovirus exposure and HLA in healthy donors. Primers included in the PCR were 60 Vbeta and 13 Jbeta primers. Method: immunoSEQ multiplex PCR; TCRdb's copy keeps in-frame clones and lacks some. Of 150,000 to 200,000 clones in the sample, 70% to 90% were seen once. The sequenced material came from PBMCs. These receptors originate from a woman aged 18-35 years in good health and CMV-seronegative.

This sequence joins TRBV4-1 and TRBJ2-5; TRBD2 aligns across 11 bases. Near its end, the DNA agrees better with TRBJ2-7, so the J call may be wrong. The CDR3 has 15 residues. Germline V gives CDR1 MGHRA, CDR2 YSYEKL. The chain's CDR3 is CASSQILAGVHEQYF. CDR3 coding DNA: TGCGCCAGCAGCCAAATACTAGCGGGAGTCCACGAGCAGTACTTC.

The chain is built from TRBV5-1 and TRBJ2-1; 12 bases map to TRBD2. Trimming removed 0 bases from V and 2 bases from J; junction bases left unmatched: 3. The CDR3 is 17 amino acids. CDR1 is SGHRS and CDR2 is YFSETQ in the germline V gene. The CDR3 DNA reads as TGCGCCAGCAGCTTGGCGACTAGCGGGAGTGCCTACAATGAGCAGTTCTTC. It yields the protein CASSLATSGSAYNEQFF.

The J gene is TRBJ1-2, the V gene TRBV19; tentatively, D is TRBD1 (5 bases). The germline V gene has CDR1 LNHDA and CDR2 SQIVND (reference sequence). The CDR3 totals 11 residues. V was cut by 7 bases and J by 9 bases, with 12 bases left in between. The CDR3 region has the DNA TGTGCCAGTACCAGGGAAGGGAGCTACACCTTC. Translating it yields CASTREGSYTF.

This rearrangement joins TRBV6-5 to TRBJ2-3; a weak D match, TRBD2 (6 bases). The CDR3 contains 14 residues. CDR1 and CDR2 from the germline V gene are MNHEY and SVGAGI. The V and J ends lost 6 bases and 0 bases respectively, with 10 bases between them. CDR3 loop: CASSTGTSTDTQYF. CDR3 bases: TGTGCCAGCAGCACCGGGACTAGCACAGATACGCAGTATTTT.

This clone appeared a few times. This chain connects TRBV6-6 to TRBJ2-1; D might be TRBD2 (6 bases). Germline lookup yields CDR1 MNHNY and CDR2 SVGAGI (reference sequence). With 0 bases removed from V and 12 bases from J, the gap between germline ends came to 9 bases. The CDR3 totals 12 residues. The CDR3 DNA is TGTGCCAGCAGTTACTCGCGGGACTCGCAGTTCTTC. Its protein is CASSYSRDSQFF.

Concerning this clone itself: One junction end disagrees with the germline gene, perhaps due to a read error. CDR3 sequence (DNA): TGTGCCAGCAGCCAACTGGAGGGGTTCCCCTACAATGAGCAGTTCTTC. Translation gives CASSQLEGFPYNEQFF. The J gene is TRBJ2-1, the V gene TRBV4-1; a possible D gene is TRBD2 (6 bases). Germline CDR1 is MGHRA and CDR2 is YSYEKL. The CDR3 covers 16 residues.

The chain has TRBV7-8 and TRBJ2-5, with TRBD2 matching over 7 bases. The CDR3 sequence is 17 residues long. CDR1 and CDR2 from the germline V gene are SGHVS and FQNEAQ. Trimming at V came to 6 bases and at J to 6 bases, leaving 19 bases not matched to a gene. The DNA of the CDR3 is TGTGCCAGCAGGGCCGGGCGAGCGGGGACCTCGGTGAAGACCCAGTACTTC. Its protein is CASRAGRAGTSVKTQYF.

The rearrangement links TRBV27 to TRBJ2-7, with a weak D call TRBD2 (6 bases). The germline V gene has CDR1 MNHEY and CDR2 SMNVEV (reference sequence). This CDR3 contains 15 residues. Trimming stripped 5 bases from V and 7 bases from J, with 21 bases between. The CDR3 reads CASSLTPWGTGEQYF. In nucleotides, the CDR3 is TGTGCCAGCAGTCTAACCCCTTGGGGGACTGGAGAGCAGTACTTC.

The chain recombines TRBV27 with TRBJ1-5; maybe TRBD1 (6 bases). The germline V gene has CDR1 MNHEY and CDR2 SMNVEV (reference sequence). The germline V and J ends were trimmed by 4 bases and 5 bases, with 21 bases remaining between them. The CDR3 contains 17 residues. DNA of the CDR3: TGTGCCAGCAGTTCGAGATACGGCAGGGGCAAGGATCAGCCCCAGCATTTT. The encoded protein is CASSSRYGRGKDQPQHF.

The chain couples TRBV2 to TRBJ2-3; 12 nucleotides match TRBD2. This CDR3 contains 15 residues. Germline-derived CDR1 and CDR2 are SNHLY and FYNNEI. The V gene end was trimmed by 2 bases and the J gene end by 5 bases; junction bases not matched to a gene: 2. This CDR3 reads CASSELAGGIDTQYF. CDR3 coding DNA: TGTGCCAGCAGTGAACTAGCGGGGGGGATAGATACGCAGTATTTT.

The V call is TRBV5-1, the J call TRBJ1-2, with TRBD1 as a possible D gene (5 bases). In germline, CDR1 is SGHRS, CDR2 YFSETQ. CDR3 size: 16 residues. V was trimmed by 3 bases and J by 4 bases, leaving 19 bases between them. The CDR3: CASSWVLQGGSYGYTF. CDR3 bases: TGCGCCAGCAGCTGGGTTCTGCAGGGAGGGTCCTATGGCTACACCTTC.

V and J are TRBV4-2 and TRBJ1-1, with D possibly matching TRBD1 (6 bases). Trimming removed 0 bases at V and 5 bases at J, with 16 bases between. The V gene's germline CDR1 is LGHNA and CDR2 YNFKEQ. The CDR3 is made up of 16 amino acids. The CDR3 here is CASSQDGPGELTEAFF. In DNA form, the CDR3 reads TGTGCCAGCAGCCAAGACGGGCCAGGGGAACTGACTGAAGCTTTCTTT.

The chain combines TRBV27 with TRBJ1-2; TRBD1 matches at 7 bases. Germline V gives CDR1 MNHEY, CDR2 SMNVEV (reference sequence). This CDR3 has 15 residues. Trimming at V came to 6 bases and at J to 1 base, leaving 8 bases not matched to a gene. CDR3 nucleotides: TGTGCCAGCAGGGAAATAGGGGGCTTTAACTATGGCTACACCTTC. It specifies CASREIGGFNYGYTF.

This clone was seen a single time. The V gene is TRBV9, the J gene TRBJ1-2; D is uncertain. CDR3 length: 15 amino acids. The germline V gene has CDR1 SGDLS and CDR2 YYNGEE. V was trimmed by 0 bases and J by 8 bases, leaving 17 bases between them. The DNA for the CDR3 is TGTGCCAGCAGCGTAGTTCCCAGGCAGGCCGGCGGCTACACCTTC. Its protein product is CASSVVPRQAGGYTF.

The V call is TRBV6-5, the J call TRBJ2-7, with TRBD2 matching 9 bases. V lost 4 bases, J lost 7 bases, and 11 bases stayed unmatched. Per the germline V gene, CDR1 is MNHEY and CDR2 is SVGAGI. The CDR3 totals 15 residues. Written as DNA, the CDR3 is TGTGCCAGCAGTTCCTACGGCGGGGGGGCGAGGGAGCAGTACTTC. Translated, it gives CASSSYGGGAREQYF.

V is TRBV27 and J is TRBJ2-7; the D gene is possibly TRBD2 (5 bases). The CDR3 runs 14 residues. V was trimmed by 8 bases and J by 4 bases, leaving 18 bases between them. Germline lookup yields CDR1 MNHEY and CDR2 SMNVEV (reference sequence). The CDR3 DNA sequence: TGTGCCAGCTCCTTGACGGGGTACTATTACGAGCAGTACTTC. It translates to CASSLTGYYYEQYF.

This chain uses TRBV7-9 with TRBJ2-3; 9 bases match TRBD2. J was trimmed by 2 bases and V by 5 bases; bases with no gene match: 8. Germline CDR1 reads SEHNR; CDR2 reads FQNEAQ (reference sequence). The CDR3 has 16 amino acids. Written as DNA, the CDR3 is TGTGCCAGCAGCCAATTTAGCGGGGGCGTCACAGATACGCAGTATTTT. As protein: CASSQFSGGVTDTQYF.

The CDR3 DNA follows: TGTGCCAGCAGTGAGAGGAGCTCTGGAAACACCATATATTTT. This sequence encodes CASSERSSGNTIYF. The gene calls are TRBV27 and TRBJ1-3, with D uncertain. CDR1 MNHEY and CDR2 SMNVEV come from the germline V gene (reference sequence). V shed 5 bases and J shed 0 bases, with 8 bases lying between them. The CDR3 length is 14 residues.

The chain combines TRBV11-2 with TRBJ2-1; D ambiguous. CDR3 length: 16 residues. The V end was cut by 0 bases, the J end by 2 bases, with 11 bases between. The V gene's germline CDR1 is SGHAT and CDR2 FQNNGV. CDR3 amino acids: CASSLDRVRPYNEQFF. For the CDR3, the DNA is TGTGCCAGCAGCTTAGATCGGGTGAGACCCTACAATGAGCAGTTCTTC.

The genes are TRBV19 and TRBJ2-3, with D hard to call. V was clipped by 4 bases and J by 2 bases, with 4 bases between them. Germline loops: CDR1 LNHDA, CDR2 SQIVND (reference sequence). The CDR3 covers 12 residues. CDR3 region: CASSTITDTQYF. In nucleotides, the CDR3 is TGTGCCAGTAGTACCATCACAGATACGCAGTATTTT.

The chain combines TRBV4-2 with TRBJ1-3; D possibly corresponds to TRBD1 (6 bases). The V and J ends lost 1 base and 2 bases respectively, with 9 bases between them. Germline V CDR1 and CDR2: LGHNA, YNFKEQ. The CDR3 covers 15 residues. CDR3 DNA: TGTGCCAGCAGCCAAGCGACAGGCACTGGAAACACCATATATTTT. This sequence encodes CASSQATGTGNTIYF.

V and J are TRBV7-8 and TRBJ1-4; no definite D call. The ends were cut back, 1 base at V and 4 bases at J, with 7 bases in the middle. The CDR3 totals 14 residues. Per the germline V gene, CDR1 is SGHVS and CDR2 is FQNEAQ. The CDR3 spells CASSLGRLNEKLFF. The CDR3 DNA follows: TGTGCCAGCAGCTTAGGCAGGCTTAATGAAAAACTGTTTTTT.

This sequence joins TRBV28 and TRBJ1-5; TRBD1 is a possible D gene (6 bases). The CDR3 totals 12 residues. Trimming cost V 11 bases and J 6 bases, with 14 bases left between them. Germline CDR1 reads MDHEN; CDR2 reads SYDVKM. The CDR3 DNA sequence: TGTGCCGCCTCCCAGGGGACTCAGCCCCAGCATTTT. Translated, it gives CAASQGTQPQHF.

The J gene is TRBJ2-7, the V gene TRBV10-1; 11 positions agree with TRBD2. This CDR3 has 14 amino acids. V shed 3 bases and J 4 bases; nucleotides not matched to a gene: 2. The germline gives CDR1 WNHNN, CDR2 SYGVQD (reference sequence). The CDR3 reads CASSELAGDYEQYF. The CDR3 DNA reads as TGCGCCAGCAGTGAACTAGCGGGAGATTACGAGCAGTACTTC.

The chain links TRBV2 to TRBJ1-1; weak D call: TRBD1 (6 bases). This CDR3 region has 15 residues. Deletions cut 1 base from V and 4 bases from J, with 13 bases between. Germline V gene data show CDR1 as SNHLY and CDR2 as FYNNEI. In nucleotides, the CDR3 is TGTGCCAGCAGTGAAGAGGAGGGGGGGACCACTGAAGCTTTCTTT. This encodes CASSEEEGGTTEAFF.

This rearrangement joins TRBV5-4 to TRBJ1-2; D unclear. CDR1 is SGHNT, CDR2 YYREEE, per germline (reference sequence). The CDR3 totals 15 residues. Trimming took 4 bases from V and 3 from J, leaving 16 bases between them. CDR3 sequence: CASSRVGVEYYGYTF. Here the CDR3 DNA reads TGTGCCAGCAGCCGGGTCGGGGTAGAGTACTATGGCTACACCTTC.

This clone showed up just a few times. This rearrangement joins TRBV10-3 to TRBJ2-7; TRBD2 aligns across 10 bases. Per the germline V gene, CDR1 is ENHRY and CDR2 is SYGVKD. V shed 4 bases and J 5 bases; nucleotides not matched to a gene: 8. This CDR3 spans 15 amino acids. This CDR3 is CAISASLAGENEQYF. In DNA, the CDR3 is TGTGCCATCAGTGCTTCCCTAGCGGGAGAAAACGAGCAGTACTTC.

The chain employs TRBV7-2 and TRBJ2-3, with 10 bases lining up with TRBD1. Germline V gene sequence: CDR1 SGHTA, CDR2 FQGNSA. The CDR3 sequence is 18 residues long. V lost 2 bases to trimming and J lost 6 bases; unmatched junction nucleotides: 14. CDR3 coding DNA: TGTGCCAGCAGCTTAAGTTTTCTGGGACAGGGGAGAAGCGATACGCAGTATTTT. It is translated as CASSLSFLGQGRSDTQYF.

This sequence joins TRBV7-6 and TRBJ1-2, with 7 bases identical to TRBD1. The V and J ends lost 4 bases and 5 bases, in that order; junction bases with no gene match: 13. The CDR3 runs to 16 residues. The germline V gene has CDR1 SGHVS and CDR2 FNYEAQ. CDR3 nucleotides: TGTGCCAGCAGCTCTCCGGGACAGCAAGGCTTTTATGGCTACACCTTC. This translates into CASSSPGQQGFYGYTF.

This clone has a handful of counts. The V call is TRBV30, the J call TRBJ1-1; perhaps TRBD1 as D (5 bases). Germline CDR1 reads GTSNPN; CDR2 reads SVGIG (reference sequence). The V end was cut by 2 bases, the J end by 5 bases, with 12 bases between. The CDR3 totals 13 residues. This CDR3 is CAWSRGKETEAFF. In nucleotides, the CDR3 is TGTGCCTGGAGTCGGGGGAAGGAGACTGAAGCTTTCTTT.

J is TRBJ2-5 and V is TRBV5-1; D is possibly TRBD2 (5 bases). The CDR3 loop spans 14 amino acids. V was pared by 4 bases and J by 4 bases, with 14 bases between. Germline CDR1 reads SGHRS; CDR2 reads YFSETQ. Written as DNA, the CDR3 is TGCGCCAGCAGCAACCTGCCGGGGTCAGAGACCCAGTACTTC. Its protein is CASSNLPGSETQYF.

This clone was seen a few times. This rearrangement joins TRBV20-1 to TRBJ1-1; D is undetermined. CDR1 is DFQATT and CDR2 is SNEGSKA in the germline V gene (reference sequence). CDR3 length: 11 residues. The CDR3 sequence is CTPVSSSEAFF. CDR3 nucleotides: TGCACCCCCGTTTCTTCGTCTGAAGCTTTCTTT.